Below are 4 T cell receptor beta chains sequenced from a single sample in a study of early T cells in non-severe SARS-CoV-2 infection. TCRdb re-called the 5' RACE reads through MiXCR, storing one row per CDR3 protein. This sample carries 40,000 to 55,000 distinct CDR3 sequences, 9% to 15% of them seen once, and the ten largest clones take 16%. The source material was whole blood. These TCRs come from an adult who was a healthcare worker with PCR-confirmed SARS-CoV-2 infection or an uninfected control (not recorded which).

The rearrangement links TRBV10-3 to TRBJ1-4, with D uncertain. Deletions cut 2 bases from V and 4 bases from J, with 14 bases between. The CDR3 is 16 amino acids. In germline, CDR1 is ENHRY, CDR2 SYGVKD. CDR3: CAISEQEGRINEKLFF. CDR3 in DNA: TGTGCCATCAGTGAGCAAGAAGGACGGATTAATGAAAAACTGTTTTTT.

The V call is TRBV20-1, the J call TRBJ1-1; D ambiguous. Between the trimmed V and J ends, which lost 0 bases and 3 bases, there was a span of 8 bases. Germline CDR1 and CDR2: DFQATT and SNEGSKA (reference sequence). This CDR3 contains 13 residues. CDR3 DNA sequence: TGCAGTGCTAGAGATTCAGCTCACACTGAAGCTTTCTTT. Translated, it gives CSARDSAHTEAFF.

This clonotype was seen a handful of times. V gene TRBV20-1 combines with J gene TRBJ1-2; TRBD1 is a possible D gene (5 bases). Deletions cut 1 base from V and 4 bases from J, with 19 bases between. This CDR3 is built from 16 residues. CDR1 is DFQATT and CDR2 is SNEGSKA in the germline V gene (reference sequence). Here the CDR3 reads CSARVRLPDSPYGYTF. CDR3 sequence (DNA): TGCAGTGCTAGAGTTCGGCTCCCTGACAGCCCCTATGGCTACACCTTC.

The V and J genes are TRBV28 and TRBJ1-3; weak D call: TRBD1 (5 bases). The CDR3 runs to 17 residues. Germline V gives CDR1 MDHEN, CDR2 SYDVKM. V lost 5 bases, J lost 6 bases, and 23 bases lay in between. Here the CDR3 reads CASSDPLWGSEENTIYF. CDR3 nucleotide sequence: TGTGCCAGCAGTGACCCCTTATGGGGGAGTGAGGAAAACACCATATATTTT.